Presented here are 8 T cell receptor beta chains from one specimen sequenced in a study of pediatric ulcerative colitis. Repertoires were generated with immunoSEQ multiplex PCR, while TCRdb's copy carries only in-frame clones and drops some. Here the sample spans roughly 70,000 clones, roughly 90% being singletons. Input material: blood. The receptors shown here come from a boy between 10 and 17 years old with severe ulcerative colitis.

With respect to this clone: The junction departs from the called germline gene at one end, perhaps through a read error. The chain links TRBV19 to TRBJ2-3; tentatively, D is TRBD1 or TRBD2 (5 bases each). CDR3 length: 15 amino acids. In germline, CDR1 is LNHDA, CDR2 SQIVND (reference sequence). CDR3 sequence: CATSQTSRGVDTQYF. The DNA of the CDR3 is TGTGCCACTAGTCAAACCTCGAGGGGTGTAGATACGCAGTATTTT. The full variable domain, its missing parts supplied by reference TRBV19 and TRBJ2-3, is DGGITQSPKYLFRKEGQNVTLSCEQNLNHDAMYWYRQDPGQGLRLIYYSQIVNDFQKGDIAEGYSVSREKKESFPLTVTSAQKNPTAFYLCATSQTSRGVDTQYFGPGTRLTVL.

This chain uses TRBV6-5 with TRBJ2-5; 9 bases line up with TRBD2. Germline V gene lookup returns CDR1 MNHEY and CDR2 SVGAGI. The CDR3 extends over 16 amino acids. The V segment lost 1 base and the J segment 1 base; nucleotides outside the gene matches: 4. DNA for the CDR3: TGTGCCAGCAGTTACTTGGCGGGAGGGCCCCAAGAGACCCAGTACTTC. This encodes CASSYLAGGPQETQYF.

This sequence joins TRBV11-2 and TRBJ2-7; D is unclear. CDR1 and CDR2 (germline): SGHAT, FQNNGV. The CDR3 totals 15 residues. V lost 3 bases, J lost 0 bases, and 12 bases lay in between. The CDR3 nucleotides read TGTGCCAGCAGCTTCGAGAGTTCGAGCTCCTACGAGCAGTACTTC. As protein: CASSFESSSSYEQYF.

The V and J genes are TRBV5-1 and TRBJ2-3; the D gene could be TRBD1 or TRBD2 (5 bases each). Trimming took 0 bases from V and 4 from J, leaving 6 bases between them. This CDR3 region has 13 residues. The germline V gene has CDR1 SGHRS and CDR2 YFSETQ. CDR3 DNA: TGCGCCAGCAGCTTGGTGGGACCAGATACGCAGTATTTT. As protein: CASSLVGPDTQYF.

The J gene is TRBJ2-1, the V gene TRBV28; D may be TRBD2 (6 bases). In germline, CDR1 is MDHEN, CDR2 SYDVKM. Trimming left V 7 bases short and J 6 bases short, with 22 bases between. The CDR3 covers 16 residues. CDR3 loop: CASTTATRSYFNEQFF. DNA for the CDR3: TGTGCCAGCACTACCGCGACTAGATCATATTTCAATGAGCAGTTCTTC.

This clone was seen only once. The rearrangement links TRBV11-3 to TRBJ1-3; TRBD1 matches at 10 bases. The V gene end was trimmed by 6 bases and the J gene end by 2 bases; junction bases not matched to a gene: 4. Germline values: CDR1 SGHNT, CDR2 YENEEA. This CDR3 spans 15 amino acids. CDR3 nucleotides: TGTGCCAGCAGTTCCGGGACAGGGGCTGGAAACACCATATATTTT. Amino acids: CASSSGTGAGNTIYF.

J is TRBJ2-2 and V is TRBV9; D not certain. The germline V gene encodes CDR1 SGDLS and CDR2 YYNGEE. CDR3 length: 17 amino acids. Trimming took 0 bases from V and 0 from J, leaving 12 bases between them. The CDR3 bases are TGTGCCAGCAGCGTAGCTCTCGCGGTCGCGAACACCGGGGAGCTGTTTTTT. Amino acids: CASSVALAVANTGELFF. Variable domain in full (rest from reference TRBV9 and TRBJ2-2): DSGVTQTPKHLITATGQRVTLRCSPRSGDLSVYWYQQSLDQGLQFLIQYYNGEERAKGNILERFSAQQFPDLHSELNLSSLELGDSALYFCASSVALAVANTGELFFGEGSRLTVL.

The CDR3 sequence is CASSLVGTYEQYF. The CDR3 nucleotides read TGTGCCAGCAGCTTAGTTGGCACCTACGAGCAGTACTTC. The chain combines TRBV7-9 with TRBJ2-7; D uncertain. This CDR3 contains 13 residues. Germline V lookup: CDR1 SEHNR, CDR2 FQNEAQ (reference sequence). V was trimmed by 1 base and J by 2 bases, leaving 6 bases between them.